Below are 9 T cell receptor beta chains sequenced from a single sample in a study of radiotherapy plus CTLA-4 blockade in lung cancer. TCRdb's table, derived via immunoSEQ multiplex PCR, lists solely in-frame clones and lacks some. Altogether roughly 66,000 clones are present, around 83% being singletons, with the ten largest covering 3.5% to 5%. The sample was peripheral blood, taken from a patient treated with radiotherapy plus ipilimumab. The source is a human donor with non-small cell lung cancer who had a partial response to radiotherapy plus ipilimumab.

The rearrangement uses TRBV15 and TRBJ2-4; 9 bases map to TRBD2. The length of the CDR3 is 20 residues. The germline gives CDR1 LNHNV, CDR2 YYDKDF (reference sequence). V was pared by 0 bases and J by 6 bases, with 18 bases of the junction left unmatched. The CDR3 nucleotides are TGTGCCACCAGCAGAGATCCAAAGGCGGGAGGGCCGGGAGTGGTAAACATTCAGTACTTC. Translating it yields CATSRDPKAGGPGVVNIQYF.

A single count supports this clone. This chain connects TRBV11-3 to TRBJ2-3, with TRBD1 matching 8 bases. J lost 0 bases, V lost 5 bases, and 7 bases had no gene match. This CDR3 has 16 amino acids. Germline CDR1 is SGHNT and CDR2 is YENEEA. The CDR3 region is CASSRTGFGSTDTQYF. The CDR3 DNA reads TGTGCCAGCAGCCGGACAGGGTTTGGGAGCACAGATACGCAGTATTTT.

The chain uses TRBV6-5 and TRBJ2-6, with a tentative D call TRBD1 (6 bases). This CDR3 is built from 16 residues. V was pared by 4 bases and J by 4 bases, with 14 bases between. The germline V gene encodes CDR1 MNHEY and CDR2 SVGAGI. CDR3 residues: CASSLLRTDGANVLTF. CDR3 bases: TGTGCCAGCAGTTTACTTAGGACAGACGGGGCCAACGTCCTGACTTTC.

The rearrangement uses TRBV11-2 and TRBJ2-7, with 7 bases lining up with TRBD2. TRBJ2-1 explains the end of the DNA better; the J call may be wrong. The CDR3 is 16 amino acids. The germline CDR1 and CDR2 sequences are SGHAT and FQNNGV. The CDR3 DNA follows: TGTGCCAGCAGCCCTGTAAGAGGGAGGGCTAGGGGTGAGCAGTTCTTC. This sequence encodes CASSPVRGRARGEQFF.

V gene TRBV4-2 combines with J gene TRBJ1-1; maybe TRBD1 (6 bases). CDR3 length equals 13 residues. Germline lookup yields CDR1 LGHNA and CDR2 YNFKEQ. The germline V and J ends were trimmed by 5 bases and 7 bases, with 14 bases remaining between them. CDR3 nucleotide sequence: TGTGCCAGCAGCTACCTCAGGGGCGGTGAAGCTTTCTTT. Translation gives CASSYLRGGEAFF.

This chain uses TRBV11-1 with TRBJ2-6; maybe TRBD1 (6 bases). Trimming left V 5 bases short and J 0 bases short, with 11 bases between. Germline CDR1 SGHAT, CDR2 FQDESV (reference sequence). This CDR3 is built from 16 residues. The CDR3 coding sequence is TGTGCCAGCAGCCGGGACACCAGCTCTGGGGCCAACGTCCTGACTTTC. Translated: CASSRDTSSGANVLTF.

This chain connects TRBV10-3 to TRBJ2-2; possibly TRBD2 for D (6 bases). V lost 2 bases, J lost 1 base, and 11 bases lay in between. Germline V gene data show CDR1 as ENHRY and CDR2 as SYGVKD. The CDR3 is 16 amino acids. CDR3 in amino acids: CAISEGPGLNTGELFF. The CDR3 DNA sequence: TGTGCCATCAGTGAGGGACCGGGACTGAACACCGGGGAGCTGTTTTTT.

This chain joins TRBV6-1 and TRBJ2-7, with 9 bases aligning to TRBD2. The length of the CDR3 is 15 residues. V dropped 5 bases and J dropped 3; count of bases not matched to a gene: 8. Germline values: CDR1 MNHNS, CDR2 SASEGT. CDR3 loop: CASSPSGRSIYEQYF. CDR3 in DNA: TGTGCCAGCAGTCCAAGCGGGAGGTCGATCTACGAGCAGTACTTC.

CDR3 in DNA: TGTGCCAGCAGTGTAGGGGGGGACACTGAAGCTTTCTTT. Translated, it gives CASSVGGDTEAFF. This chain connects TRBV2 to TRBJ1-1; perhaps TRBD1 as D (6 bases). Germline values: CDR1 SNHLY, CDR2 FYNNEI. The CDR3 is 13 amino acids. Trimming removed 4 bases at V and 3 bases at J, with 9 bases between.